What follows are 29 T cell receptor beta chains derived from one specimen sequenced in a study of blood T cell repertoires in COVID-19 (dated by TCRdb to between 2020 and 2021). Libraries were made using the immunoSEQ multiplex PCR assay. The table was pulled from immuneACCESS by TCRdb, which kept in-frame rearrangements only. Such tables lose some clones; where checked, under half of the loss comes from unresolved V genes, and the rest has no known cause. The sample includes approximately 72,000 clones, with approximately 91% observed a single time. Around 29% of the sample is in the top ten clones. Sequencing input: peripheral blood. These receptors came from a man aged 45-65 years with acute or convalescent COVID-19.

The chain has TRBV15 and TRBJ2-7; TRBD2 is a possible D gene (6 bases). The germline CDR1 and CDR2 sequences are LNHNV and YYDKDF (reference sequence). CDR3 size: 15 residues. The V and J ends lost 0 bases and 0 bases respectively, with 9 bases between them. Here the CDR3 DNA reads TGTGCCACCAGCAGAGATCTCGGGAGCTCCTACGAGCAGTACTTC. Amino acids: CATSRDLGSSYEQYF.

The J gene is TRBJ2-5, the V gene TRBV5-4; TRBD2 matches at 8 bases. Germline assignment: CDR1 SGHNT and CDR2 YYREEE (reference sequence). Trimming removed 4 bases from V and 4 bases from J; junction bases left unmatched: 6. CDR3 length: 14 amino acids. The CDR3 region is CASSPWTSSETQYF. The DNA for the CDR3 is TGTGCCAGCAGCCCGTGGACTAGCTCAGAGACCCAGTACTTC.

V is TRBV10-3 and J is TRBJ2-7, with 10 bases matching TRBD1. This CDR3 has 15 amino acids. The ends lost 4 bases at V and 3 bases at J; junction bases unmatched: 6. Germline-derived CDR1 and CDR2 are ENHRY and SYGVKD. CDR3 amino acids: CAISAGDRGFYEQYF. The CDR3 DNA is TGTGCCATCAGTGCTGGGGACAGGGGCTTCTACGAGCAGTACTTC.

This chain uses TRBV3-1 (or the pseudogene TRBV3-2) with TRBJ1-6, with D perhaps TRBD1 (5 bases). V dropped 3 bases and J dropped 5 bases, with 8 bases sitting between them. The CDR3 has 14 residues. The germline CDR1 and CDR2 sequences are LGHDT and YNNKEL (reference sequence). The CDR3 DNA sequence: TGTGCCAGCAGCCACCAGGGTGATAATTCACCCCTCCACTTT. It encodes CASSHQGDNSPLHF.

The chain employs TRBV2 and TRBJ2-7; 7 nucleotides match TRBD1. CDR1 and CDR2 (germline): SNHLY, FYNNEI. Unmatched junction bases numbered 8, after V lost 7 bases and J lost 2 bases. The CDR3 spans 14 residues. The CDR3 bases are TGTGCCAGCATCTCCGGGACAGATCCCTACGAGCAGTACTTC. As protein: CASISGTDPYEQYF.

This clone came up once. This rearrangement joins TRBV7-9 to TRBJ2-5; TRBD1 matches 8 bases. From germline, CDR1 is SEHNR and CDR2 FQNEAQ (reference sequence). V lost 5 bases to trimming and J lost 6 bases; unmatched junction nucleotides: 11. The CDR3 contains 15 residues. As DNA, the CDR3 is TGTGCCAGCAGCCTCCCTGGACAGGGTGGGAAGACCCAGTACTTC. Its protein product is CASSLPGQGGKTQYF. Full variable domain (outside the CDR3, taken from reference TRBV7-9 and TRBJ2-5): DTGVSQNPRHKITKRGQNVTFRCDPISEHNRLYWYRQTLGQGPEFLTYFQNEAQLEKSRLLSDRFSAERPKGSFSTLEIQRTEQGDSAMYLCASSLPGQGGKTQYFGPGTRLLVL.

The rearrangement links TRBV10-1 to TRBJ2-2, with a tentative D call TRBD1 (6 bases). CDR3 length: 15 amino acids. V was trimmed by 6 bases and J by 2 bases, leaving 13 bases between them. Germline assignment: CDR1 WNHNN and CDR2 SYGVQD (reference sequence). The CDR3 protein is CASSTGTLNTGELFF. CDR3 DNA: TGCGCCAGCAGCACCGGGACACTCAACACCGGGGAGCTGTTTTTT.

The chain recombines TRBV21-1 with TRBJ1-2; the table assigns TRBD1, which was not confirmed against the DNA. TRBV21-1 is designated a pseudogene. The CDR3 has 16 residues. This chain's CDR3 is CASSKRQGQAYYGYTF. As DNA, the CDR3 is TGTGCCAGCAGCAAAAGGCAAGGACAGGCATACTATGGCTACACCTTC.

The chain is built from TRBV10-3 and TRBJ1-4, with D possibly matching TRBD1 (5 bases). There are 16 residues in the CDR3. Germline V gives CDR1 ENHRY, CDR2 SYGVKD. V lost 6 bases to trimming and J lost 0 bases, with 14 bases between them. CDR3 sequence (DNA): TGTGCCATCAGCGACGTACAGGCCGCAACTAATGAAAAACTGTTTTTT. Translation: CAISDVQAATNEKLFF.

The chain carries TRBV23-1 and TRBJ2-5; TRBD1 matches 8 bases. TRBV23-1 falls under the ORF class, with uncertain function. V was pared by 7 bases and J by 5 bases, with 15 bases of the junction left unmatched. The CDR3 loop spans 16 amino acids. CDR3 sequence reads: CASTRQGNVEGETQYF. DNA of the CDR3: TGCGCCAGCACCCGACAGGGGAATGTAGAGGGGGAGACCCAGTACTTC.

This chain links TRBV5-1 with TRBJ1-6, with 11 bases lining up with TRBD1. The ends lost 4 bases at V and 9 bases at J; junction bases unmatched: 6. CDR1 and CDR2 (germline): SGHRS, YFSETQ. This CDR3 has 15 amino acids. The CDR3 region has the DNA TGCGCCAGCAGCAGAAGGACAGGGGGCTCTTCACCCCTCCACTTT. Translation gives CASSRRTGGSSPLHF.

The chain carries TRBV3-1 (or the pseudogene TRBV3-2) and TRBJ2-5; D call uncertain. The germline CDR1 and CDR2 sequences are LGHDT and YNNKEL (reference sequence). With 5 bases removed from V and 5 bases from J, the gap between germline ends came to 18 bases. The CDR3 is made up of 15 amino acids. The CDR3 DNA reads TGTGCCAGCAGCTATTTAACTGTCAAACAGGAGACCCAGTACTTC. It is translated as CASSYLTVKQETQYF.

This rearrangement joins TRBV7-6 to TRBJ2-3; TRBD2 matches at 16 bases. Germline values: CDR1 SGHVS, CDR2 FNYEAQ. V trimming: 5 bases; J trimming: 4 bases; junction bases outside the gene matches: 6. The CDR3 length is 17 residues. CDR3 region: CASSPGLAGGYADTQYF. In DNA form, the CDR3 reads TGTGCCAGCAGCCCGGGACTAGCGGGGGGGTACGCAGATACGCAGTATTTT.

This rearrangement joins TRBV2 to TRBJ1-4; no clear D. Germline V gene data show CDR1 as SNHLY and CDR2 as FYNNEI. The ends were cut back, 3 bases at V and 8 bases at J, with 13 bases in the middle. This CDR3 region has 14 residues. The CDR3 DNA is TGTGCCAGCAGTGATGGCGGGCGCGGGGAAAAACTGTTTTTT. It codes for CASSDGGRGEKLFF.

This clone was seen only a few times. This chain uses TRBV7-9 with TRBJ1-6; possible D gene TRBD1, 5 bases. Germline V CDR1 and CDR2: SEHNR, FQNEAQ (reference sequence). The CDR3 length is 14 residues. Trimming took off 3 bases at V and 6 bases at J, with 9 bases between the two ends. CDR3 loop: CASSLGTSNSPLHF. The CDR3 DNA reads as TGTGCCAGCAGCTTGGGGACTTCTAATTCACCCCTCCACTTT.

The chain joins TRBV11-2 to TRBJ2-7; D call uncertain. The CDR3 totals 13 residues. Looked up from germline, CDR1 is SGHAT and CDR2 is FQNNGV. V was trimmed by 2 bases and J by 0 bases, leaving 5 bases between them. For the CDR3, the DNA is TGTGCCAGCAGCTTATACAACTCCTACGAGCAGTACTTC. It encodes CASSLYNSYEQYF.

The gene calls are TRBV5-4 and TRBJ2-1, with D possibly being TRBD1 (5 bases). Per the germline V gene, CDR1 is SGHNT and CDR2 is YYREEE (reference sequence). The CDR3 sequence is 16 residues long. The V end was cut by 4 bases, the J end by 0 bases, with 14 bases between. CDR3 residues: CASSPQASSSYNEQFF. The CDR3 bases are TGTGCCAGCAGCCCACAGGCTTCCAGCTCCTACAATGAGCAGTTCTTC.

The J gene is TRBJ2-5, the V gene TRBV5-4; D is ambiguous. The length of the CDR3 is 14 residues. CDR1 and CDR2 from the germline V gene are SGHNT and YYREEE (reference sequence). Trimming removed 1 base from V and 2 bases from J, with 9 bases in between. The CDR3: CASSLSARQETQYF. DNA for the CDR3: TGTGCCAGCAGCTTGAGTGCCAGACAAGAGACCCAGTACTTC.

The chain employs TRBV19 and TRBJ2-7, with TRBD1 matching 8 bases. The CDR3 contains 15 residues. Looked up from germline, CDR1 is LNHDA and CDR2 is SQIVND (reference sequence). V shed 3 bases and J 5 bases; nucleotides not matched to a gene: 9. The DNA for the CDR3 is TGTGCCAGTAGTATCTCCGGACAGGGTGCGAACGAGCAGTACTTC. Its translation: CASSISGQGANEQYF.

This clone was detected a few times. The chain recombines TRBV2 with TRBJ1-5; D is ambiguous. The CDR3 extends over 13 amino acids. V gave up 10 bases and J gave up 7 bases, with 17 bases separating them. From germline, CDR1 is SNHLY and CDR2 FYNNEI. CDR3 DNA sequence: TGTGCCACCAGGCCTCACGGAGGACAGCCCCAGCATTTT. Protein product: CATRPHGGQPQHF.

The genes are TRBV6-2 or TRBV6-3 and TRBJ1-5; 7 nucleotides line up with TRBD1. The CDR3 extends over 14 amino acids. V shed 5 bases and J 5 bases; nucleotides not matched to a gene: 6. Germline CDR1 is MNHEY and CDR2 is SVGEGT. The CDR3 loop is CASSDGTDYQPQHF. The CDR3 nucleotides read TGTGCCAGCAGTGACGGGACAGACTATCAGCCCCAGCATTTT.

This chain joins TRBV18 and TRBJ1-2; TRBD1 matches 8 bases. CDR1 is KGHSH, CDR2 LQKENI, per germline. V shed 2 bases and J 1 base; nucleotides not matched to a gene: 0. This CDR3 has 14 amino acids. In DNA form, the CDR3 reads TGTGCCAGCTCACCAGGGACAGGTAACTATGGCTACACCTTC. Amino acids: CASSPGTGNYGYTF.

This clone was counted between two and nine times. The chain links TRBV19 to TRBJ2-2; D is possibly TRBD1 (5 bases). Trimming pared 6 bases from V and 10 bases from J, leaving 12 bases between. The germline V gene encodes CDR1 LNHDA and CDR2 SQIVND (reference sequence). The length of the CDR3 is 12 residues. The CDR3 nucleotides are TGTGCCAGTAGAAGCAGGGCGGAGGAGCTGTTTTTT. Amino acid sequence: CASRSRAEELFF.

In this sample, this clone is large. The rearrangement links TRBV6-2 or TRBV6-3 to TRBJ1-1, with a possible D match to TRBD1 (5 bases). Deletions cut 4 bases from V and 3 bases from J, with 9 bases between. Germline V gene lookup returns CDR1 MNHEY and CDR2 SVGEGT. This CDR3 spans 13 amino acids. CDR3 nucleotide sequence: TGTGCCAGCAGTTGGGGGGTGGACACTGAAGCTTTCTTT. It is translated as CASSWGVDTEAFF.

This clone was seen only once. Here the CDR3 DNA reads TGTGCCAGAAGCCATAGCGGGGGGGACCCCTACGAGCAGTACTTC. It codes for CARSHSGGDPYEQYF. The chain joins TRBV5-3 to TRBJ2-7; 11 bases are a match to TRBD2. TRBV5-3 is noted as an ORF with a role that remains uncertain. V dropped 4 bases and J dropped 2; count of bases not matched to a gene: 5. This CDR3 contains 15 residues.

J is TRBJ2-7 and V is TRBV27; maybe TRBD2 (5 bases). This CDR3 comprises 14 residues. Germline V gene data show CDR1 as MNHEY and CDR2 as SMNVEV (reference sequence). Trimming took 7 bases from V and 6 from J, leaving 19 bases between them. This CDR3 is CASTLDEGSAEQYF. The CDR3 nucleotides are TGTGCCAGCACCTTGGACGAGGGATCCGCCGAGCAGTACTTC.

This clone has only one observation. This chain uses TRBV6-1 with TRBJ2-3; TRBD2 matches at 9 bases. There are 18 residues in the CDR3. Germline-derived CDR1 and CDR2 are MNHNS and SASEGT. Losses at the gene ends were 2 bases for V and 1 base for J; bases not matched to a gene: 10. Here the CDR3 DNA reads TGTGCCAGCAGTGAACTGGCGGGGGGGCGCGGGGGCACAGATACGCAGTATTTT. Translating gives CASSELAGGRGGTDTQYF.

This clone was recorded only once. This chain joins TRBV24-1 and TRBJ2-7; 10 bases line up with TRBD1. The CDR3 loop spans 15 amino acids. Trimming cost V 4 bases and J 4 bases; bases outside gene matches: 6. The germline V gene encodes CDR1 KGHDR and CDR2 SFDVKD. The CDR3 nucleotides are TGTGCCACCAGTGAGAGCGGGACAGGGGTGTACGAGCAGTACTTC. This gives the protein CATSESGTGVYEQYF.

This rearrangement joins TRBV4-2 to TRBJ1-1; TRBD1 matches 9 bases. V was clipped by 2 bases and J by 3 bases; unmatched bases: 4. The CDR3 length is 15 residues. Germline loops: CDR1 LGHNA, CDR2 YNFKEQ. The CDR3 bases are TGTGCCAGCAGCCAACCACAGGGGGCATACACTGAAGCTTTCTTT. Residues: CASSQPQGAYTEAFF.